The sequence of this TCR beta chain was determined in a study of blood T cell repertoires in COVID-19. Assay: immunoSEQ multiplex PCR; the TCRdb copy retains only in-frame clones and omits some. The sample yields over 130,000 clones, roughly four fifths seen once. Sequencing was done on a sample of peripheral blood. The clonotype comes from a woman aged 55-70 years with acute or convalescent COVID-19.

CDR3 nucleotides: TGTGCCTGGAATCATCAGGGCGATACGCAGTATTTT. Protein: CAWNHQGDTQYF. This chain uses TRBV30 with TRBJ2-3; tentative D call: TRBD1 (5 bases). V lost 4 bases and J 6 bases, leaving 11 bases between the germline ends. Germline CDR1 reads GTSNPN; CDR2 reads SVGIG (reference sequence). This CDR3 has 12 amino acids.